What follows is one T cell receptor beta chain and its context. This specimen belongs to a study of Ad26.COV2.S vaccination and SARS-CoV-2 variants. The CDR3 spans 15 residues. Germline CDR1 reads SEHNR; CDR2 reads FQNEAQ (reference sequence). Losses at the gene ends were 2 bases for V and 5 bases for J; bases not matched to a gene: 5. Stated treatment: roughly 20 received Ad26.COV2.S at low or high dose, single or two shots; roughly five received placebo; per-sample allocation not given. Collection of the samples took place on day 63 after the first injection of vaccine or placebo. Assay used: immunoSEQ multiplex PCR; TCRdb lists only in-frame clones, some missing. The sample lists over 450,000 clones, 89% occurring once.

The sequenced sample was peripheral blood, obtained in a trial of Ad26.COV2.S vaccine versus placebo. This chain connects TRBV7-9 to TRBJ2-5; TRBD1 aligns across 10 bases. The TCR comes from a person between 18 and 65 years old who received the Ad26.COV2.S COVID-19 vaccine or a placebo. CDR3 nucleotide sequence: TGTGCCAGCAGCTTACAGGGACAGGGGATGGAGACCCAGTACTTC. This translates into CASSLQGQGMETQYF.